Below, one T cell receptor beta chain is given with its context. The analysis combined second doses at about 4 or about 12 weeks. Sequencing used immunoSEQ multiplex PCR; TCRdb keeps in-frame clones, though not all of them. The sample carries roughly 200,000 clones, roughly nine tenths recorded once. The data derive from a study of T cell responses to AZD1222 COVID-19 vaccine. The CDR3 loop spans 13 amino acids. The germline V and J ends were trimmed by 9 bases and 6 bases, with 12 bases remaining between them. Germline-derived CDR1 and CDR2 are MNHEY and SVGAGI. The chain has TRBV6-5 and TRBJ1-6; weak D call: TRBD1 (5 bases). The source was peripheral blood, collected 28 days after the second AZD1222 dose. This clonotype was sampled from an adult who received the AZD1222 COVID-19 vaccine. CDR3 in amino acids: CASWDGLNSPLHF. CDR3 nucleotides: TGTGCCAGTTGGGACGGCCTTAATTCACCCCTCCACTTT.